Listed here are 14 T cell receptor beta chains from one sample, sequenced in a study of cytomegalovirus exposure and HLA in healthy donors. Clones were read by immunoSEQ multiplex PCR, and TCRdb kept only the in-frame ones, dropping some. The table has about 300,000 clones, approximately 88% seen once. Sequences were obtained from PBMCs. These receptors all stem from a woman under 30 in good health and CMV-seronegative.

This chain uses TRBV7-8 with TRBJ2-7; 8 nucleotides agree with TRBD2. The germline CDR1 and CDR2 sequences are SGHVS and FQNEAQ. The ends lost 1 base at V and 4 bases at J; junction bases unmatched: 6. The CDR3 has 15 residues. CDR3 DNA sequence: TGTGCCAGCAGCTTAGGAGGTAGCGGGAAGTACGAGCAGTACTTC. Translation: CASSLGGSGKYEQYF.

The gene calls are TRBV6-6 and TRBJ1-1; D gene ambiguous. The germline V and J ends were trimmed by 9 bases and 4 bases, with 18 bases remaining between them. The CDR3 contains 14 residues. Germline assignment: CDR1 MNHNY and CDR2 SVGAGI (reference sequence). As DNA, the CDR3 is TGTGCCAGTGACCGCGGGGTGCTGAGCACTGAAGCTTTCTTT. As protein: CASDRGVLSTEAFF.

This clone was seen a single time. This chain connects TRBV20-1 to TRBJ1-2; no definite D call. The ends were cut back, 6 bases at V and 7 bases at J, with 12 bases in the middle. Germline assignment: CDR1 DFQATT and CDR2 SNEGSKA (reference sequence). The CDR3 totals 11 residues. DNA for the CDR3: TGCAGTGCGCCAGGCCTGAGTGGCTACACCTTC. Residues: CSAPGLSGYTF.

The chain is built from TRBV11-2 and TRBJ2-1, with D possibly TRBD2 on 6 matching bases. Germline V gene lookup returns CDR1 SGHAT and CDR2 FQNNGV. V was trimmed by 8 bases and J by 1 base, leaving 12 bases between them. CDR3 length equals 14 residues. CDR3 loop: CASAGSRSYNEQFF. In nucleotides, the CDR3 is TGTGCCAGCGCGGGGTCTAGATCCTACAATGAGCAGTTCTTC.

This clone was picked up a small number of times. The rearrangement uses TRBV28 and TRBJ2-1; TRBD1 agrees at 7 bases. The junction had 13 bases not matched to a gene; V was cut back by 5 bases and J by 15 bases. CDR3 length equals 13 residues. CDR1 is MDHEN and CDR2 is SYDVKM in the germline V gene. DNA of the CDR3: TGTGCCAGCAGTAGACAGGGTCATGGGGTAGGGTTCTTC. The encoded protein is CASSRQGHGVGFF.

The gene calls are TRBV27 and TRBJ1-2; D call uncertain. From germline, CDR1 is MNHEY and CDR2 SMNVEV (reference sequence). CDR3 length equals 16 residues. Between the trimmed V and J ends, which lost 4 bases and 9 bases, there was a span of 24 bases. The CDR3, as DNA: TGTGCCAGCAGTTCCCTCAATTACCCGCCGCGGGGTAGCTACACCTTC. Protein sequence: CASSSLNYPPRGSYTF.

The chain recombines TRBV6-1 with TRBJ1-5, with 7 bases that match TRBD1. CDR1 and CDR2 from the germline V gene are MNHNS and SASEGT. This CDR3 has 15 amino acids. Trimming cost V 10 bases and J 0 bases; bases outside gene matches: 9. The CDR3 sequence: CATNRGQNSNQPQHF. The DNA for the CDR3 is TGTGCCACAAACAGGGGTCAAAATAGCAATCAGCCCCAGCATTTT.

This clone was recorded a few times. CDR3 residues: CASSLDWGALAGAYEQYF. The CDR3 DNA follows: TGTGCCAGCAGCTTAGATTGGGGGGCACTAGCGGGAGCCTACGAGCAGTACTTC. V is TRBV7-2 and J is TRBJ2-7; 11 bases map to TRBD2. V lost 1 base to trimming and J lost 2 bases; unmatched junction nucleotides: 10. This CDR3 contains 18 residues. CDR1 and CDR2 (germline): SGHTA, FQGNSA.

The rearrangement links TRBV28 to TRBJ2-7; perhaps TRBD2 as D (6 bases). The V end lost 5 bases, the J end lost 4 bases, and 12 bases lay between the germline ends. CDR1 and CDR2 from the germline V gene are MDHEN and SYDVKM. The CDR3 consists of 13 residues. The CDR3 DNA follows: TGTGCCAGCAGTCTACCGGAGGGTTACGAGCAGTACTTC. Protein: CASSLPEGYEQYF. The whole variable domain, filled in from reference TRBV28 and TRBJ2-7, reads DVKVTQSSRYLVKRTGEKVFLECVQDMDHENMFWYRQDPGLGLRLIYFSYDVKMKEKGDIPEGYSVSREKKERFSLILESASTNQTSMYLCASSLPEGYEQYFGPGTRLTVT.

Here the CDR3 reads CASSESPGFIYGYTF. The CDR3 nucleotides read TGTGCCAGCAGTGAATCTCCAGGGTTTATCTATGGCTACACCTTC. The rearrangement links TRBV6-1 to TRBJ1-2; tentative D call: TRBD1 (5 bases). With 2 bases removed from V and 4 bases from J, the gap between germline ends came to 14 bases. This CDR3 spans 15 amino acids. CDR1 is MNHNS, CDR2 SASEGT, per germline.

This clone was recorded only once. This chain links TRBV5-4 with TRBJ2-3; 9 bases map to TRBD2. With 3 bases clipped from V and 1 base from J, the junction kept 6 bases outside the gene matches. CDR1 and CDR2 from the germline V gene are SGHNT and YYREEE (reference sequence). CDR3 length: 16 residues. As DNA, the CDR3 is TGTGCCAGCAGCTGGAGTAGCGGGGGAGGCACAGATACGCAGTATTTT. This translates into CASSWSSGGGTDTQYF. Looking up the rest from reference TRBV5-4 and TRBJ2-3 gives the full variable domain: ETGVTQSPTHLIKTRGQQVTLRCSSQSGHNTVSWYQQALGQGPQFIFQYYREEENGRGNFPPRFSGLQFPNYSSELNVNALELDDSALYLCASSWSSGGGTDTQYFGPGTRLTVL.

Points on this clone: The same CDR3 can be traced to other DNA sequences in this sample. The rearrangement uses TRBV18 and TRBJ2-7, with TRBD2 as a possible D gene (6 bases). V dropped 2 bases and J dropped 3 bases, with 8 bases sitting between them. Germline CDR1 and CDR2: KGHSH and LQKENI. This CDR3 spans 13 amino acids. CDR3 nucleotides: TGTGCCAGCTCACCAGCGGGAATCTACGAGCAGTACTTC. Protein sequence: CASSPAGIYEQYF. The full variable domain, in which reference TRBV18 and TRBJ2-7 provide the parts outside the CDR3, is NAGVMQNPRHLVRRRGQEARLRCSPMKGHSHVYWYRQLPEEGLKFMVYLQKENIIDESGMPKERFSAEFPKEGPSILRIQQVVRGDSAAYFCASSPAGIYEQYFGPGTRLTVT.

This rearrangement joins TRBV28 to TRBJ2-3; 7 bases agree with TRBD2. This CDR3 has 17 amino acids. V dropped 4 bases and J dropped 1; count of bases not matched to a gene: 11. Germline-derived CDR1 and CDR2 are MDHEN and SYDVKM. The CDR3 sequence: CASSSPSSGLRTDTQYF. CDR3 DNA sequence: TGTGCCAGCAGTTCGCCTTCTAGCGGTCTGCGCACAGATACGCAGTATTTT. Filled out from reference TRBV28 and TRBJ2-3, the complete variable domain reads DVKVTQSSRYLVKRTGEKVFLECVQDMDHENMFWYRQDPGLGLRLIYFSYDVKMKEKGDIPEGYSVSREKKERFSLILESASTNQTSMYLCASSSPSSGLRTDTQYFGPGTRLTVL.

The V call is TRBV28, the J call TRBJ2-5; D ambiguous. This CDR3 has 17 residues. Germline V gene lookup returns CDR1 MDHEN and CDR2 SYDVKM. V lost 5 bases and J 2 bases, leaving 21 bases between the germline ends. For the CDR3, the DNA is TGTGCCAGCAGTCCTACGGTTCTGACGGCGGAGCAAGAGACCCAGTACTTC. Amino acid sequence: CASSPTVLTAEQETQYF.